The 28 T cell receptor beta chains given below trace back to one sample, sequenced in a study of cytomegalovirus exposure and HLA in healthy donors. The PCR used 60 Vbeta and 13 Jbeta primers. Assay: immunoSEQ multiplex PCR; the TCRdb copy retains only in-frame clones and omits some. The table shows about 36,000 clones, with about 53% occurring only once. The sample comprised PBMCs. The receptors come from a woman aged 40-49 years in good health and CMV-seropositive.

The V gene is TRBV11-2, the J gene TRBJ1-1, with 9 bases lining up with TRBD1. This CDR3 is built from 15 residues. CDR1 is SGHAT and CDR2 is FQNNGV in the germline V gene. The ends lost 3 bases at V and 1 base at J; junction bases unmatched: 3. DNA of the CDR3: TGTGCCAGCAGCTTTCTGGGACAGGGGAACACTGAAGCTTTCTTT. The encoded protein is CASSFLGQGNTEAFF.

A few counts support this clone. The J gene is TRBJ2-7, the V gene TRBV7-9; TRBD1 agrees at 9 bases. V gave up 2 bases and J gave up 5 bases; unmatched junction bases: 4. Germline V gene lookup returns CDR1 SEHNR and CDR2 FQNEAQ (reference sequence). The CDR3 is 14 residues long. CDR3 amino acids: CASSLPGQGHEQYF. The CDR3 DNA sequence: TGTGCCAGCAGCTTACCCGGACAGGGGCACGAGCAGTACTTC.

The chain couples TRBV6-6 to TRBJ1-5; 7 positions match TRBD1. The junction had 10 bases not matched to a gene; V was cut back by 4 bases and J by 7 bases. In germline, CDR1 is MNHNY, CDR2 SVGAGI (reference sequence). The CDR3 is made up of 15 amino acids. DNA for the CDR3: TGTGCCAGCAGTTCCCCCGGAGGGGGCGTCCAGCCCCAGCATTTT. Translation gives CASSSPGGGVQPQHF.

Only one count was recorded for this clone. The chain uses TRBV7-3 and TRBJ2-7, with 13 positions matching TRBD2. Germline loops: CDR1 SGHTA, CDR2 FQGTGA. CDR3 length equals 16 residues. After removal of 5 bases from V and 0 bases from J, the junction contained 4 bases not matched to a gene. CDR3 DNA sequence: TGTGCCAGCAGCCCCGGGACTAGCGGGGCCTCCTACGAGCAGTACTTC. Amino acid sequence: CASSPGTSGASYEQYF.

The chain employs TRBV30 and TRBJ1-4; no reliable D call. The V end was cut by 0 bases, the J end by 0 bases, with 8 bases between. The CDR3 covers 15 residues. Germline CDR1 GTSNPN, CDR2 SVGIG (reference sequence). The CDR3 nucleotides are TGTGCCTGGAGTGTCCGAGCTACAACTAATGAAAAACTGTTTTTT. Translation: CAWSVRATTNEKLFF.

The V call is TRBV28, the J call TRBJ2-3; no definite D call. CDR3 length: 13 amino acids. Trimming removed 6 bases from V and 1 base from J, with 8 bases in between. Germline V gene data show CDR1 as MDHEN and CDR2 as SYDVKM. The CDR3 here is CASRPQGTDTQYF. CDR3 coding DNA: TGTGCCAGCAGACCCCAGGGCACAGATACGCAGTATTTT.

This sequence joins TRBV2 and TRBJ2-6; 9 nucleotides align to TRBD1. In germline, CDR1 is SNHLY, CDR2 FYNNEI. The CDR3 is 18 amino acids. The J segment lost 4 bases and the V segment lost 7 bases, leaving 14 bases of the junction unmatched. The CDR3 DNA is TGTGCCAGCAATACCTTCCGGGACAGGGTGGCCGGGGCCAACGTCCTGACTTTC. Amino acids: CASNTFRDRVAGANVLTF.

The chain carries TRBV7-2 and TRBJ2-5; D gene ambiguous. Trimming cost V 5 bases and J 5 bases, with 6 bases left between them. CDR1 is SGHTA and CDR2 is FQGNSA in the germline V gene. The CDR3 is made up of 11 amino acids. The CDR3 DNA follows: TGTGCCAGCAGCCGTTTGGAGACCCAGTACTTC. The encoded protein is CASSRLETQYF.

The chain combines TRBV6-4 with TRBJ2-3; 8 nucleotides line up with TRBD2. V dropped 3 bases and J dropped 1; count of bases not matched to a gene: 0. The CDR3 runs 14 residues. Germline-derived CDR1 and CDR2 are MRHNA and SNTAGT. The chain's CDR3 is CASSERGGTDTQYF. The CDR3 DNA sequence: TGTGCCAGCAGTGAGCGGGGGGGCACAGATACGCAGTATTTT.

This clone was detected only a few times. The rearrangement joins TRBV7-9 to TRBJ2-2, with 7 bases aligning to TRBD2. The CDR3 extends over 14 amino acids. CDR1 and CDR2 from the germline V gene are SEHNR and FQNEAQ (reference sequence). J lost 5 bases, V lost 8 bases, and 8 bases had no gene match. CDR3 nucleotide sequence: TGTGCCAGCGTCTCGGCTAGCGGAACCGGGGAGCTGTTTTTT. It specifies CASVSASGTGELFF. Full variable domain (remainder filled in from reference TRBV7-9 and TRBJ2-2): DTGVSQNPRHKITKRGQNVTFRCDPISEHNRLYWYRQTLGQGPEFLTYFQNEAQLEKSRLLSDRFSAERPKGSFSTLEIQRTEQGDSAMYLCASVSASGTGELFFGEGSRLTVL.

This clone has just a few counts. The DNA for the CDR3 is TGTGCCAGCGCTGAGAAGACAGGGTCCTACAATGAGCAGTTCTTC. It yields the protein CASAEKTGSYNEQFF. This chain links TRBV6-4 with TRBJ2-1; the match to TRBD1 covers 7 bases. The CDR3 consists of 15 residues. After removal of 8 bases from V and 1 base from J, the junction contained 8 bases not matched to a gene. Germline CDR1 is MRHNA and CDR2 is SNTAGT.

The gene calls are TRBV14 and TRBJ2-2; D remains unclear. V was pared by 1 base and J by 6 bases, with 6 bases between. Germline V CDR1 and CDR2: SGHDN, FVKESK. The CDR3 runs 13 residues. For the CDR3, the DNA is TGTGCCAGCAGCCAAGTAGTCCCCGGGGAGCTGTTTTTT. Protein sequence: CASSQVVPGELFF.

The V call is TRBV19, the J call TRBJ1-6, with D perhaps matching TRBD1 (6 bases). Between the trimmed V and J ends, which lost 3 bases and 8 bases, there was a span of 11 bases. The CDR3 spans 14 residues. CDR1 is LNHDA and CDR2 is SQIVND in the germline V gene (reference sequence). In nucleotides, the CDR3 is TGTGCCAGTAGTATTACAGGGCGGGATTCACCCCTCCACTTT. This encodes CASSITGRDSPLHF.

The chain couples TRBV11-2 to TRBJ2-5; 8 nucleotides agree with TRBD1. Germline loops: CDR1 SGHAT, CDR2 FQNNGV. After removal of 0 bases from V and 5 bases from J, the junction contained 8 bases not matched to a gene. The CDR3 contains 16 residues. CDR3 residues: CASSLDLVRGHETQYF. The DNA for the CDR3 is TGTGCCAGCAGCTTAGATCTGGTCAGGGGGCATGAGACCCAGTACTTC.

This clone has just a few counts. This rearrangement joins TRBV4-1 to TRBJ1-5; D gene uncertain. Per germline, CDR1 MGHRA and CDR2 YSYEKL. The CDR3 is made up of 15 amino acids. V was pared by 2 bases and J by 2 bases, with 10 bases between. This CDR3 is CASSQLGLGNQPQHF. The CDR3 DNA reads TGCGCCAGCAGCCAACTTGGGCTGGGCAATCAGCCCCAGCATTTT.

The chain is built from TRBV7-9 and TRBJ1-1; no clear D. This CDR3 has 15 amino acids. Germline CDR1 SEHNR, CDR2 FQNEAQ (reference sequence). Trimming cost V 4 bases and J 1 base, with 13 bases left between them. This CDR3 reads CASSSNRVSNTEAFF. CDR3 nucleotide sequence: TGTGCCAGCAGCTCGAACCGGGTTTCGAACACTGAAGCTTTCTTT. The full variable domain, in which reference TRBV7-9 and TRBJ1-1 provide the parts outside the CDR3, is DTGVSQNPRHKITKRGQNVTFRCDPISEHNRLYWYRQTLGQGPEFLTYFQNEAQLEKSRLLSDRFSAERPKGSFSTLEIQRTEQGDSAMYLCASSSNRVSNTEAFFGQGTRLTVV.

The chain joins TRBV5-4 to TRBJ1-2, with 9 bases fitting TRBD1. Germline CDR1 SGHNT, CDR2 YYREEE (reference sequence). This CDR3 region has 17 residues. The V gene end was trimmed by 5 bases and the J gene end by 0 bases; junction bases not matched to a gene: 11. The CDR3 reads CASSVKRTGASNYGYTF. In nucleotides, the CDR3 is TGTGCCAGCAGTGTGAAAAGGACAGGGGCCTCTAACTATGGCTACACCTTC.

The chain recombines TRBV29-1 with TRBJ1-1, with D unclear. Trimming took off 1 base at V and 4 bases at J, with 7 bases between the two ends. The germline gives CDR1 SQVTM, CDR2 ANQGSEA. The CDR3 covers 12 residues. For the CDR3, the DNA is TGCAGCGTTGAAGGAGGGCCCACTGAAGCTTTCTTT. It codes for CSVEGGPTEAFF.

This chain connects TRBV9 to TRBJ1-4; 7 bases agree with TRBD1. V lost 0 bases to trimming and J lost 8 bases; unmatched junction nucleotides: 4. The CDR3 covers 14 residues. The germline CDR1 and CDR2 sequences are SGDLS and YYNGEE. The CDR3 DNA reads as TGTGCCAGCAGCGTAGAAGGGGGCGAAGAAAAACTGTTTTTT. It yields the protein CASSVEGGEEKLFF.

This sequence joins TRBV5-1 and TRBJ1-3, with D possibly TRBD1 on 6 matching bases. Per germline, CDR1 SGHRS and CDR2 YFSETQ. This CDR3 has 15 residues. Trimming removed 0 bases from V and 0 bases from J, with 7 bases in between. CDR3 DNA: TGCGCCAGCAGCTTGGGACAGGACTCTGGAAACACCATATATTTT. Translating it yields CASSLGQDSGNTIYF. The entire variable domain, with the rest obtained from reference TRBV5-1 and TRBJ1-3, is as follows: KAGVTQTPRYLIKTRGQQVTLSCSPISGHRSVSWYQQTPGQGLQFLFEYFSETQRNKGNFPGRFSGRQFSNSRSEMNVSTLELGDSALYLCASSLGQDSGNTIYFGEGSWLTVV.

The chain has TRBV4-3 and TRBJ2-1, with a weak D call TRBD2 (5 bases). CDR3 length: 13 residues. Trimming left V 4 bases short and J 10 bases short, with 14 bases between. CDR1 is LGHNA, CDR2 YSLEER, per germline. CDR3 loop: CASSLGGGVEQFF. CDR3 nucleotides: TGCGCCAGCAGCCTCGGAGGAGGAGTGGAGCAGTTCTTC.

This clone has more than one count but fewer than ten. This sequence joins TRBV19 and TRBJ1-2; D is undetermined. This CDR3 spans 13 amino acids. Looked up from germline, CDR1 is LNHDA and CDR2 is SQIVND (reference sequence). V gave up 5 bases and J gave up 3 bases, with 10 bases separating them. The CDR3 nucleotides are TGTGCCAGTAGTGCGACGGACTACTATGGCTACACCTTC. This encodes CASSATDYYGYTF.

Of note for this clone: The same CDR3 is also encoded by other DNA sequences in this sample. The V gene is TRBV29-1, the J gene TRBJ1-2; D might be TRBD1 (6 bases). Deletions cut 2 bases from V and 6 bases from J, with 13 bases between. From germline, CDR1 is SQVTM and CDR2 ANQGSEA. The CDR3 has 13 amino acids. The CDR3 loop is CSVESSRGDGYTF. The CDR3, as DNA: TGCAGCGTTGAATCCTCCAGGGGAGATGGCTACACCTTC.

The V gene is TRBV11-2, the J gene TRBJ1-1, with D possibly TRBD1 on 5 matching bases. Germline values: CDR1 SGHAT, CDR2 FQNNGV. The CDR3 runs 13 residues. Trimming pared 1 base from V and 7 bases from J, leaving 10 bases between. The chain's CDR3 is CASSLGTRNEAFF. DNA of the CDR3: TGTGCCAGCAGCTTAGGGACACGAAATGAAGCTTTCTTT.

Here the CDR3 reads CASSLERGGDEQYF. DNA of the CDR3: TGCGCCAGCAGCTTGGAGCGGGGGGGGGACGAGCAGTACTTC. The V gene is TRBV5-1, the J gene TRBJ2-7; TRBD2 aligns across 10 bases. Germline assignment: CDR1 SGHRS and CDR2 YFSETQ. Germline trimming cut 0 bases from V and 5 bases from J; bases unmatched to any gene: 2. The CDR3 runs to 14 residues.

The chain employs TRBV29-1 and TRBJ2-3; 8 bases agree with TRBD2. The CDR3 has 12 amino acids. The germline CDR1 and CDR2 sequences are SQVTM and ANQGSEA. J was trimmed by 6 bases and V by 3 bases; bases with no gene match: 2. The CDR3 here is CSVDGGGDTQYF. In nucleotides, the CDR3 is TGCAGCGTTGACGGCGGGGGGGATACGCAGTATTTT.

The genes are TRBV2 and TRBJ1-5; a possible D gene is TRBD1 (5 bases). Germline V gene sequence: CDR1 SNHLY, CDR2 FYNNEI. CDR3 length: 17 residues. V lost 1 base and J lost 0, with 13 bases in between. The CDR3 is CASSEDRRAISNQPQHF. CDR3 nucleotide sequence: TGTGCCAGCAGTGAAGATCGCAGGGCCATTAGCAATCAGCCCCAGCATTTT.

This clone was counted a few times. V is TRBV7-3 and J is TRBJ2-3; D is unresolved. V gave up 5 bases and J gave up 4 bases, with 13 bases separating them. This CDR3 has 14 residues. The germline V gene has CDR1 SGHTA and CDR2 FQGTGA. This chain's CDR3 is CASSDQSTADTQYF. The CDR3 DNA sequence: TGTGCCAGCAGCGATCAGTCCACAGCAGATACGCAGTATTTT.